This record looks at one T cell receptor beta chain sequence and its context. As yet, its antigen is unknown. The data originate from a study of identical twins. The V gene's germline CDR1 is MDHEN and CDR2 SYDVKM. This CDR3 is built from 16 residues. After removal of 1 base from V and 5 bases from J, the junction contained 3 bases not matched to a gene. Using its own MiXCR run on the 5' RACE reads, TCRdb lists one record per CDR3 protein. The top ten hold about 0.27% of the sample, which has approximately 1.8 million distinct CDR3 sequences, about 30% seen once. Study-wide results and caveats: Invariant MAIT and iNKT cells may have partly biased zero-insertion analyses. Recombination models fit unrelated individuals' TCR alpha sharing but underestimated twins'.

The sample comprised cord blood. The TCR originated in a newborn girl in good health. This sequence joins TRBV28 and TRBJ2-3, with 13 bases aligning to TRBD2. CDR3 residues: CASSLSGLAGIDTQYF. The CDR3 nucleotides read TGTGCCAGCAGTTTATCGGGACTAGCGGGGATAGATACGCAGTATTTT.